These 3 T cell receptor beta chains came from one sample sequenced in a study of CD4+ T cells in melanoma. TCRdb's table, derived via immunoSEQ multiplex PCR, lists solely in-frame clones and lacks some. Here the sample spans 110,000 to 150,000 clones, about nine tenths being singletons. Receptors originate from a human donor with melanoma.

The rearrangement links TRBV2 to TRBJ2-4; D remains unclear. The V end lost 0 bases, the J end lost 0 bases, and 6 bases lay between the germline ends. The germline V gene encodes CDR1 SNHLY and CDR2 FYNNEI. The CDR3 runs to 15 residues. The CDR3: CASSEARVAKNIQYF. In nucleotides, the CDR3 is TGTGCCAGCAGTGAAGCGCGAGTAGCCAAAAACATTCAGTACTTC.

V usage is TRBV30 and J usage is TRBJ1-1; D might be TRBD1 (5 bases). Per germline, CDR1 GTSNPN and CDR2 SVGIG (reference sequence). Trimming left V 3 bases short and J 5 bases short, with 16 bases between. The CDR3 covers 14 residues. CDR3 protein: CAWSRGGDRTEAFF. CDR3 DNA sequence: TGTGCCTGGAGCCGTGGGGGGGATCGGACTGAAGCTTTCTTT.

The chain links TRBV2 to TRBJ1-1; D gene uncertain. Germline CDR1 SNHLY, CDR2 FYNNEI. The germline V and J ends were trimmed by 6 bases and 11 bases, with 13 bases remaining between them. The CDR3 sequence is 11 residues long. The CDR3 region has the DNA TGTGCCAGCAGCGACGGGATAAGGGCTTTCTTT. Translation gives CASSDGIRAFF.